This is a list of T cell receptor beta chains from one sample in a study of CD8 T cells in Susac syndrome. TCRdb re-analysed the immunoSEQ multiplex PCR reads in MiXCR, keeping a single row per CDR3 protein. The sample has around 230,000 distinct CDR3 sequences, approximately 95% seen once. The sample comprised CD4+ T cells from PBMCs. The source of these receptors is a human donor with Susac syndrome. Each CDR3 is given without its conserved first and last residue. Each record gives: CDR3 length, V gene, CDR3 protein.

11 | TRBV2 | ARRDSLTYEQY
15 | TRBV18 | ASSPRGAGNSNQPQH
15 | TRBV12-3/TRBV12-4 | ASSLLLLAGNYNEQF
14 | TRBV7-9 | ASGQGSPLGANVLT
13 | TRBV29-1 | SVVPEQGLDYEQY
13 | TRBV6-2/TRBV6-3 | ASRLAGGPAYEQY
13 | TRBV24-1 | ATSALAGGPVEQF
12 | TRBV15 | ATSPRKLYNEQF
13 | TRBV3-1 | ASSQDQTESDTQY
11 | TRBV12-5 | ASGLAREETQY
12 | TRBV25-1 | ASSEDTISYEQY
15 | TRBV30 | AWSIARQGPFKDTQY
13 | TRBV20-1 | SATSPSRDSYEQY
11 | TRBV30 | AWAGRGNYGYT
12 | TRBV20-1 | SARAGVNQETQY
13 | TRBV29-1 | SVGGLGRARNEQF
14 | TRBV27 | ASHMTGTLKPDTQY
13 | TRBV20-1 | SASMGRALTDTQY
10 | TRBV28 | ASSAEGNTIY
12 | TRBV7-9 | ASSLARELNEQF
13 | TRBV18 | ASSLADSGANVLT
12 | TRBV19 | ASSPVLAADTQY
12 | TRBV19 | ASSPGTVQETQY
11 | TRBV30 | AWSKGLVYEQY
12 | TRBV18 | ASSPQWNTGELF
16 | TRBV9 | ASSVVAYPGQGDEKLF
11 | TRBV28 | ASSLTGSYEQY
11 | TRBV30 | AWSVGQGYERY
11 | TRBV27 | ASSLKGNQPQH
11 | TRBV20-1 | SARPVNPTEAF
9 | TRBV20-1 | SAHSQETQY
12 | TRBV28 | ASTPGGVRTEAF
11 | TRBV5-1 | ASSLRSGDGYT
12 | TRBV9 | ASSPSGGYYEQY
11 | TRBV20-1 | SARVQDHQPQH
13 | TRBV12-3/TRBV12-4 | ASSFRPGLGTEAF
11 | TRBV5-1 | ASSLMVGETQY
12 | TRBV12-3/TRBV12-4 | ASSGQALTYEQY
11 | TRBV29-1 | SVPGQGTYEQY